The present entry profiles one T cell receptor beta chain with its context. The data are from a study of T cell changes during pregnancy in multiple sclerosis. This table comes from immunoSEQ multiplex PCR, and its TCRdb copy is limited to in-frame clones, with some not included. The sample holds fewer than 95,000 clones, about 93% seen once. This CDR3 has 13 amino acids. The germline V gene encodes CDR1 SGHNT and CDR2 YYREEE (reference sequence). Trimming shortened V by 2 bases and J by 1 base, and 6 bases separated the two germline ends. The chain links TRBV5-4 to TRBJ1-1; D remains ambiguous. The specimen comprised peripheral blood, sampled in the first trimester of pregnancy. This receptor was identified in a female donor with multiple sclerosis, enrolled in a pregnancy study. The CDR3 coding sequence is TGTGCCAGCAGCTTATCCCAGAACACTGAAGCTTTCTTT. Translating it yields CASSLSQNTEAFF.